This T cell receptor (beta chain) was retrieved from a study of cytomegalovirus exposure and HLA in healthy donors. Regarding the study as a whole: Sequence variants that were highly shared formed a cluster that was likely a sequencing artifact. Reported performance of the classifier showed diagnosis of cytomegalovirus status with high specificity and sensitivity. Per a prior analysis, the majority of TCR beta V segments were productive roughly 87% or roughly 30% of the time.

On this clone itself: What it binds is unknown.

PCR employed 60 Vbeta and 13 Jbeta primers. The data were produced by immunoSEQ multiplex PCR, yet TCRdb's version contains in-frame clones alone and is incomplete. The sample holds approximately 140,000 clones. V was pared by 3 bases and J by 0 bases, with 5 bases of the junction left unmatched. There are 16 residues in the CDR3. Germline CDR1 KGHSH, CDR2 LQKENI. The sample consisted of PBMCs. The sequence was collected from a woman aged 40-49 years in good health and CMV-seronegative. The chain employs TRBV18 and TRBJ2-5, with 9 bases fitting TRBD1. The CDR3 is CASSPLTGGYQETQYF. The DNA of the CDR3 is TGTGCCAGCTCACCGTTGACAGGGGGGTACCAAGAGACCCAGTACTTC.